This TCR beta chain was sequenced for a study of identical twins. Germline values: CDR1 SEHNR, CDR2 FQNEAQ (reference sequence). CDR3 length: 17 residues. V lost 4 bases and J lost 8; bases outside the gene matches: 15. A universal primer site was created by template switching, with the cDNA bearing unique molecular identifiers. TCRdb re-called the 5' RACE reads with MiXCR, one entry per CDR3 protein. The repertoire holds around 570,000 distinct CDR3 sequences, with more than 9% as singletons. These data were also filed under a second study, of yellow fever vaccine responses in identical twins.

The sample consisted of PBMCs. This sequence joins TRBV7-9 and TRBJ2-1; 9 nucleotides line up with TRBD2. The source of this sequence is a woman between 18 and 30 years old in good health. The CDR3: CASSSPPGTSPQYEQFF. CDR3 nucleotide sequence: TGTGCCAGCAGCTCACCCCCCGGGACTAGCCCCCAGTATGAGCAGTTCTTC.